The 20 T cell receptor beta chains below were found in one sample sequenced in a study of T cells in Graves' hyperthyroidism and ophthalmopathy. Amplification yielded TCR beta CDR3 regions, with RNA transcripts as the source. The HTBI primer set served for first-round RT-PCR of the TCR CDR3. TCRdb fed the multiplex PCR reads into MiXCR, producing one record per CDR3 protein. The data contain 640,000 or so distinct CDR3 sequences, about 15% of them singletons. Sequences were obtained from blood. All receptors come from a woman aged 40 to 49 with Graves' ophthalmopathy.

This sequence joins TRBV2 and TRBJ2-7; no clear D gene. Trimming pared 8 bases from V and 3 bases from J, leaving 8 bases between. This CDR3 is 11 amino acids long. Per the germline V gene, CDR1 is SNHLY and CDR2 is FYNNEI. CDR3 loop: CASRVGYEQYF. Written as DNA, the CDR3 is TGTGCCAGCCGAGTCGGCTACGAGCAGTACTTC.

This clonotype was seen repeatedly, ten times or more. The chain carries TRBV19 and TRBJ2-2; D possibly matches TRBD1 or TRBD2 (5 bases each). CDR3 length equals 15 residues. Trimming cost V 5 bases and J 6 bases, with 16 bases left between them. Germline values: CDR1 LNHDA, CDR2 SQIVND (reference sequence). The CDR3 bases are TGTGCCAGTAGTCCCGGGACCTTTAGTGCCGGGGAGCTGTTTTTT. It codes for CASSPGTFSAGELFF.

This clonotype was seen at least ten times. The J gene is TRBJ2-7, the V gene TRBV5-6, with a tentative D call TRBD2 (6 bases). Germline V gene sequence: CDR1 SGHDT, CDR2 YYEEEE. The CDR3 covers 16 residues. V lost 4 bases, J lost 1 base, and 18 bases lay in between. The CDR3 coding sequence is TGTGCCAGCAGCCCGAGGGTGGGACTCCAGTCCTACGAGCAGTACTTC. Amino acids: CASSPRVGLQSYEQYF.

The chain uses TRBV24-1 and TRBJ2-7; a weak D match, TRBD2 (6 bases). The CDR3 extends over 13 amino acids. Trimming took off 4 bases at V and 6 bases at J, with 12 bases between the two ends. From germline, CDR1 is KGHDR and CDR2 SFDVKD. CDR3 nucleotide sequence: TGTGCCACCAGTGAGCAACCGCGGGGCGAGCAGTACTTC. Translation gives CATSEQPRGEQYF.

This clonotype appeared many times. The V and J genes are TRBV4-1 and TRBJ2-5; D is possibly TRBD2 (5 bases). Trimming left V 4 bases short and J 5 bases short, with 23 bases between. Germline loops: CDR1 MGHRA, CDR2 YSYEKL. CDR3 length: 17 residues. The CDR3, as DNA: TGCGCCAGCAGCCCGGGGTGGACCATTGGCGGATGGGAGACCCAGTACTTC. It encodes CASSPGWTIGGWETQYF.

This clonotype was recorded many times. CDR3 sequence (DNA): TGTGCCAGCAGTCCTACCGATATAGCGGGAGGGGGAGAGACCCAGTACTTC. This sequence encodes CASSPTDIAGGGETQYF. The chain recombines TRBV6-5 with TRBJ2-5; 11 positions match TRBD2. Trimming cost V 5 bases and J 4 bases; bases outside gene matches: 12. The germline CDR1 and CDR2 sequences are MNHEY and SVGAGI. The CDR3 is 17 residues long.

This clonotype was recorded many times. The J gene is TRBJ1-1, the V gene TRBV2, with D unresolved. The CDR3 has 14 amino acids. Germline values: CDR1 SNHLY, CDR2 FYNNEI. The V gene lost 1 base and the J gene lost 4 bases, with 10 bases spanning the gap. CDR3: CASSEEREGTEAFF. CDR3 coding DNA: TGTGCCAGCAGTGAAGAAAGGGAGGGCACTGAAGCTTTCTTT.

This clonotype was picked up many times. The chain links TRBV6-5 to TRBJ2-5; D call uncertain. This CDR3 region has 15 residues. Between the trimmed V and J ends, which lost 2 bases and 2 bases, there was a span of 12 bases. Germline values: CDR1 MNHEY, CDR2 SVGAGI. For the CDR3, the DNA is TGTGCCAGCAGTTACAACGGCGGCAGGCAAGAGACCCAGTACTTC. Translating gives CASSYNGGRQETQYF.

V usage is TRBV9 and J usage is TRBJ1-2, with 8 bases that match TRBD1. CDR3 size: 13 residues. The V segment lost 4 bases and the J segment 8 bases; nucleotides outside the gene matches: 7. Germline lookup yields CDR1 SGDLS and CDR2 YYNGEE. In DNA form, the CDR3 reads TGTGCCAGCAGCACGGGGACAGGCCAGGGCTACACCTTC. Amino acid sequence: CASSTGTGQGYTF.

This clonotype was counted ten times or more. The chain couples TRBV5-6 to TRBJ1-2; no reliable D call. Per germline, CDR1 SGHDT and CDR2 YYEEEE. This CDR3 contains 14 residues. The V and J ends lost 3 bases and 7 bases respectively, with 16 bases between them. CDR3 nucleotides: TGTGCCAGCAGCTCCGGTATCGGCCTACCTGGCTACACCTTC. It is translated as CASSSGIGLPGYTF.

This clonotype has at least ten counts. This chain uses TRBV7-2 with TRBJ2-1; D may be TRBD1 or TRBD2 (5 bases each). This CDR3 spans 15 amino acids. The germline gives CDR1 SGHTA, CDR2 FQGNSA. Trimming left V 5 bases short and J 7 bases short, with 18 bases between. In DNA form, the CDR3 reads TGTGCCAGCAGCCGGGACCCGCTTTACCAGAATGAGCAGTTCTTC. Protein: CASSRDPLYQNEQFF.

This clonotype appeared many times. The J gene is TRBJ2-2, the V gene TRBV29-1; 8 nucleotides agree with TRBD1. There are 13 residues in the CDR3. The V segment lost 5 bases and the J segment 6 bases; nucleotides outside the gene matches: 5. Germline CDR1 reads SQVTM; CDR2 reads ANQGSEA. CDR3 DNA sequence: TGCAGCGTTAAGGACAGGGTTGCCGGGGAGCTGTTTTTT. It encodes CSVKDRVAGELFF.

This clonotype was detected many times. The V call is TRBV28, the J call TRBJ1-5, with TRBD1 matching 7 bases. The germline V gene has CDR1 MDHEN and CDR2 SYDVKM. This CDR3 contains 16 residues. The ends lost 3 bases at V and 3 bases at J; junction bases unmatched: 8. The CDR3 sequence: CASSLATGEFNQPQHF. CDR3 nucleotides: TGTGCCAGCAGTTTGGCCACAGGGGAATTCAATCAGCCCCAGCATTTT.

At least ten counts were recorded for this clonotype. The J gene is TRBJ1-5, the V gene TRBV6-1; no firm D call. In germline, CDR1 is MNHNS, CDR2 SASEGT. The V end lost 7 bases, the J end lost 7 bases, and 14 bases lay between the germline ends. The CDR3 runs 13 residues. For the CDR3, the DNA is TGTGCCAGCACTAACCCCGCCGGGCAGCCCCAGCATTTT. Encoded protein: CASTNPAGQPQHF.

This clonotype occurred many times. The CDR3 is CASSLTSEQYEQYF. CDR3 nucleotide sequence: TGCGCCAGCAGCTTAACTAGCGAGCAATACGAGCAGTACTTC. The V and J genes are TRBV5-1 and TRBJ2-7, with TRBD2 matching over 7 bases. J was trimmed by 4 bases and V by 2 bases; bases with no gene match: 6. CDR3 length: 14 amino acids. Germline lookup yields CDR1 SGHRS and CDR2 YFSETQ.

This clonotype has a count of ten or more. This chain connects TRBV28 to TRBJ2-6; D call uncertain. This CDR3 is 13 amino acids long. Germline lookup yields CDR1 MDHEN and CDR2 SYDVKM. V shed 5 bases and J shed 1 base, with 3 bases lying between them. This CDR3 reads CASSQSGANVLTF. The CDR3 coding sequence is TGTGCCAGCAGTCAATCTGGGGCCAACGTCCTGACTTTC.

In its sample, this clonotype was seen once. The chain has TRBV5-1 and TRBJ2-7; TRBD2 might be the D (6 bases). CDR1 is SGHRS, CDR2 YFSETQ, per germline. CDR3 length: 15 residues. V lost 4 bases and J lost 1, with 15 bases in between. The CDR3 region is CASSNPGLRSYEQYF. CDR3 DNA sequence: TGCGCCAGCAGCAACCCGGGACTTCGATCCTACGAGCAGTACTTC.

The chain combines TRBV10-2 with TRBJ1-2, with D hard to call. Germline CDR1 reads WSHSY; CDR2 reads SAAADI. V was shortened by 10 bases and J by 7 bases, with 16 bases between the two germline ends. The CDR3 runs 12 residues. The CDR3 DNA reads TGCGCCACCGTTGGGCCGCGGGGTGGCTACACCTTC. This gives the protein CATVGPRGGYTF.

This rearrangement joins TRBV18 to TRBJ1-1; D remains ambiguous. CDR3 length: 12 amino acids. The germline V gene has CDR1 KGHSH and CDR2 LQKENI. Trimming took 5 bases from V and 6 from J, leaving 10 bases between them. In nucleotides, the CDR3 is TGTGCCAGCTCATCTCAGACCGCTGAAGCTTTCTTT. Its translation is CASSSQTAEAFF.

The V and J genes are TRBV29-1 and TRBJ1-2; the D gene is possibly TRBD1 (5 bases). This CDR3 spans 11 amino acids. The V end lost 8 bases, the J end lost 2 bases, and 9 bases lay between the germline ends. Germline CDR1 and CDR2: SQVTM and ANQGSEA. The CDR3 sequence is CSTTVNYGYTF. The CDR3 DNA reads as TGCAGCACGACAGTAAACTATGGCTACACCTTC.